What follows is one TCR beta chain and its context. Antigen: not known. It was with 60 Vbeta and 13 Jbeta primers that the PCR ran. The repertoire was sequenced with immunoSEQ multiplex PCR; TCRdb's copy has only in-frame clones and lacks some. The sample contains about 200,000 clones, approximately 79% of which appear only once. This sample stems from a study of cytomegalovirus exposure and HLA in healthy donors. General study points: Excluded: some indistinguishable V segments such as TRBV6-2 and TRBV6-3.

The germline V gene encodes CDR1 LNHDA and CDR2 SQIVND (reference sequence). Unmatched junction bases numbered 8, after V lost 6 bases and J lost 10 bases. CDR3 length equals 15 residues. V is TRBV19 and J is TRBJ2-1; 14 nucleotides agree with TRBD2. The clonotype originates from a man aged 50-59 years in good health and CMV-seronegative. Material: PBMCs. The DNA of the CDR3 is TGTGCCAGTAGGCGACTAGCGGGAGGGCCGGACGAGCAGTTCTTC. Its translation: CASRRLAGGPDEQFF.